A selection of T cell receptor beta chains follows, all from one sample in a study of regulatory T cells in long-lasting Graves disease. A single record per CDR3 protein comes from TCRdb applying MiXCR to the multiplex PCR reads. The repertoire has about 290,000 distinct CDR3 sequences, roughly 21% of them found once; the top ten carry around three fifths. Sequenced here: peripheral blood mononuclear cells (PBMCs), sampled when the disease was refractory, from a patient treated with antithyroid drugs. The origin of the receptors is a female donor with Graves disease. Both conserved end residues are part of each CDR3.

J	V	length	CDR3
TRBJ1-1	TRBV12-3/TRBV12-4	13	CASSFRTNTEAFF
TRBJ2-7	TRBV28	14	CASSTSGSLDEQYF
TRBJ2-5	TRBV28	16	CASRSGTGDVWETQYF
TRBJ2-7	TRBV30	16	CAWNPAGREGFQEQYF
TRBJ2-3	TRBV7-2	20	CASSLVGLAGGLDLTDTQYF
TRBJ2-5	TRBV6-1	13	CASSRTSPGTQYF
TRBJ2-7	TRBV6-1	14	CASARDLQSYEQYF
TRBJ1-4	TRBV28	14	CASSATTGFEKLFF
TRBJ1-2	TRBV20-1	13	CSARDRVNYGYTF
TRBJ1-2	TRBV27	15	CASSPGQGGFFGYTF
TRBJ1-2	TRBV2	18	CASSEALLRPGQEYGYTF
TRBJ1-5	TRBV18	15	CASSPDRVGNQPQHF
TRBJ1-3	TRBV12-3/TRBV12-4	15	CASSLGTGLLNTIYF
TRBJ2-2	TRBV12-3/TRBV12-4	13	CASTPTEPGELFF
TRBJ2-1	TRBV7-2	14	CASSLELFSGEQFF
TRBJ1-1	TRBV18	16	CASSPLGQGIISEAFF